The 12 T cell receptor beta chains below come from one sample, sequenced in a study of blood T cell repertoires in COVID-19 (dated by TCRdb to about 2020). The method behind the library was the immunoSEQ multiplex PCR assay. TCRdb obtained this table from immuneACCESS and retained in-frame rearrangements with V and J assigned. These tables miss some clones; where compared with another copy, unresolved V genes account for less than half of the shortfall, and the remainder is unexplained. The table for this sample lists some 98,000 clones; roughly four fifths of them were counted only once. The ten largest clones capture more than 9% of the sample. Specimen: peripheral blood. The receptor source for this set is a man between 65 and 80 years old with acute or convalescent COVID-19.

V is TRBV2 and J is TRBJ1-1, with D maybe TRBD1 (6 bases). Germline V lookup: CDR1 SNHLY, CDR2 FYNNEI. Between the trimmed V and J ends, which lost 6 bases and 2 bases, there was a span of 13 bases. This CDR3 is built from 14 residues. CDR3 coding DNA: TGTGCCAGCAGGAAGCGGGACATTAACACTGAAGCTTTCTTT. It is translated as CASRKRDINTEAFF.

The chain combines TRBV10-3 with TRBJ1-6; the D is unclear. The CDR3 is made up of 12 amino acids. V was pared by 0 bases and J by 10 bases, with 4 bases between. CDR1 and CDR2 from the germline V gene are ENHRY and SYGVKD. CDR3 DNA sequence: TGTGCCATCAGTGAGTCAAGCTCACCCCTCCACTTT. Its translation is CAISESSSPLHF.

The genes are TRBV19 and TRBJ1-5; weak D call: TRBD1 (6 bases). This CDR3 region has 18 residues. Trimming pared 1 base from V and 4 bases from J, leaving 20 bases between. Germline V lookup: CDR1 LNHDA, CDR2 SQIVND (reference sequence). The chain's CDR3 is CASSIGRRQAAPNQPQHF. The DNA of the CDR3 is TGTGCCAGTAGTATAGGAAGGAGACAGGCAGCACCGAATCAGCCCCAGCATTTT.

This clone was detected only once. The J gene is TRBJ2-1, the V gene TRBV5-1; TRBD2 matches 11 bases. Germline CDR1 and CDR2: SGHRS and YFSETQ. The length of the CDR3 is 21 residues. V dropped 4 bases and J dropped 4; count of bases not matched to a gene: 22. In DNA, the CDR3 is TGCGCCAGCAGCCGGTCGTCGGGAGGGCTAGCGGGAGGTGGGGGATACAATGAGCAGTTCTTC. Its translation: CASSRSSGGLAGGGGYNEQFF.

This clone was counted once. The chain links TRBV19 to TRBJ1-2; 8 bases map to TRBD1. V lost 7 bases and J lost 6; bases outside the gene matches: 7. Germline V gene data show CDR1 as LNHDA and CDR2 as SQIVND (reference sequence). The CDR3 is made up of 13 amino acids. This CDR3 is CASTVDRGDGYTF. The CDR3 DNA reads TGTGCCAGTACCGTCGACAGGGGCGATGGCTACACCTTC.

The chain joins TRBV30 to TRBJ2-2; 9 bases map to TRBD2. The CDR3 contains 16 residues. Germline CDR1 reads GTSNPN; CDR2 reads SVGIG (reference sequence). Germline trimming cut 3 bases from V and 4 bases from J; bases unmatched to any gene: 9. DNA for the CDR3: TGTGCCTGGAGGTATCCGGGACTAGCCGCCACCGGGGAGCTGTTTTTT. Translation gives CAWRYPGLAATGELFF.

This chain connects TRBV7-8 to TRBJ1-2; the match to TRBD1 covers 10 bases. V shed 5 bases, J shed 4 bases, and the junction held 10 bases outside the gene matches. The CDR3 totals 16 residues. In germline, CDR1 is SGHVS, CDR2 FQNEAQ. This chain's CDR3 is CASSRDGTGVSYGYTF. The DNA of the CDR3 is TGTGCCAGCAGCCGAGACGGGACAGGGGTGAGCTATGGCTACACCTTC.

The chain combines TRBV5-1 with TRBJ2-7; TRBD1 agrees at 7 bases. V gave up 8 bases and J gave up 3 bases; unmatched junction bases: 5. The length of the CDR3 is 12 residues. The germline V gene encodes CDR1 SGHRS and CDR2 YFSETQ. The CDR3 coding sequence is TGCGCCAGTACGGGACAGTTCTACGAGCAGTACTTC. It codes for CASTGQFYEQYF.

The rearrangement uses TRBV6-1 and TRBJ1-4; no firm D call. The CDR3 runs to 14 residues. V was cut by 2 bases and J by 8 bases, with 12 bases left in between. Germline values: CDR1 MNHNS, CDR2 SASEGT. Here the CDR3 DNA reads TGTGCCAGCAGTGAACGGGGAGGGATCGAAAAACTGTTTTTT. This gives the protein CASSERGGIEKLFF.

The rearrangement uses TRBV11-3 and TRBJ2-1; 7 bases map to TRBD1. The J segment lost 5 bases and the V segment lost 5 bases, leaving 9 bases of the junction unmatched. Per the germline V gene, CDR1 is SGHNT and CDR2 is YENEEA. CDR3 size: 15 residues. CDR3 amino acids: CASSGGQPTHNEQFF. The CDR3 region has the DNA TGTGCCAGCAGCGGGGGACAGCCAACTCACAATGAGCAGTTCTTC.

In its sample, this clone was seen once. This chain links TRBV6-2 or TRBV6-3 with TRBJ1-2; TRBD1 matches 8 bases. Germline V gene sequence: CDR1 MNHEY, CDR2 SVGEGT. CDR3 length: 16 residues. V lost 4 bases, J lost 2 bases, and 9 bases stayed unmatched. DNA for the CDR3: TGTGCCAGCAGTTCCGGTATCGGGACAGGAAACTATGGCTACACCTTC. Translated: CASSSGIGTGNYGYTF.

Comment on this clone: Other DNA sequences from this sample encode an identical CDR3 as well. The rearrangement joins TRBV18 to TRBJ1-1; tentatively, D is TRBD1 (5 bases). The germline V and J ends were trimmed by 1 base and 4 bases, with 10 bases remaining between them. CDR1 and CDR2 (germline): KGHSH, LQKENI. The length of the CDR3 is 14 residues. The CDR3 loop is CASSPRRGGTEAFF. CDR3 coding DNA: TGTGCCAGCTCACCACGGAGGGGCGGCACTGAAGCTTTCTTT.